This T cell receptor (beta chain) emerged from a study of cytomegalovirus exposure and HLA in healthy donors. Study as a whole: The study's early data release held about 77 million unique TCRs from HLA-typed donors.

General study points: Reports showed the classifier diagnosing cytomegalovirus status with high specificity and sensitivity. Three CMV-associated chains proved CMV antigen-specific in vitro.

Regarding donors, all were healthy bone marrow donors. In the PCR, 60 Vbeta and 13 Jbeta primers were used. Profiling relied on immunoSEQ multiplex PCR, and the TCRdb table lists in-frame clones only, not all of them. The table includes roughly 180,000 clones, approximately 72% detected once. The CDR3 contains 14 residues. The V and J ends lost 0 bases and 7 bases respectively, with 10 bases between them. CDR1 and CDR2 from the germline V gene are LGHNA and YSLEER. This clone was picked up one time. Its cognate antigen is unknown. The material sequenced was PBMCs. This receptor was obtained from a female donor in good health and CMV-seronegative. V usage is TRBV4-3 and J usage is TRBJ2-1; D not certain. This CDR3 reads CASSQEVLRNEQFF. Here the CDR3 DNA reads TGCGCCAGCAGCCAAGAGGTATTGCGGAATGAGCAGTTCTTC.